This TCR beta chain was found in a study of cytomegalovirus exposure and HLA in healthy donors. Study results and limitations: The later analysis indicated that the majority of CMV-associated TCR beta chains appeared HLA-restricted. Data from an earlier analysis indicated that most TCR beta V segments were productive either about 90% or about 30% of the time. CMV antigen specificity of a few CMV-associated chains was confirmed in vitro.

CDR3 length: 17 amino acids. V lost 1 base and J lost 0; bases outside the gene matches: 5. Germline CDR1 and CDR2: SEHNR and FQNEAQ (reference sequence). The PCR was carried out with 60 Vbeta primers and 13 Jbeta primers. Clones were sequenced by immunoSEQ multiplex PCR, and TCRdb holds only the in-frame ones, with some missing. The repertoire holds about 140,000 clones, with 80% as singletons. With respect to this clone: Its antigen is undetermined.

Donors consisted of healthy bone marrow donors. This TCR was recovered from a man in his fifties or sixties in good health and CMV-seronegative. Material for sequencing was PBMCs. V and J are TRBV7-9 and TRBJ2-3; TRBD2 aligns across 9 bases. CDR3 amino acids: CASSLDASGDSTDTQYF. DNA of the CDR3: TGTGCCAGCAGCTTAGATGCTAGCGGGGACAGCACAGATACGCAGTATTTT.